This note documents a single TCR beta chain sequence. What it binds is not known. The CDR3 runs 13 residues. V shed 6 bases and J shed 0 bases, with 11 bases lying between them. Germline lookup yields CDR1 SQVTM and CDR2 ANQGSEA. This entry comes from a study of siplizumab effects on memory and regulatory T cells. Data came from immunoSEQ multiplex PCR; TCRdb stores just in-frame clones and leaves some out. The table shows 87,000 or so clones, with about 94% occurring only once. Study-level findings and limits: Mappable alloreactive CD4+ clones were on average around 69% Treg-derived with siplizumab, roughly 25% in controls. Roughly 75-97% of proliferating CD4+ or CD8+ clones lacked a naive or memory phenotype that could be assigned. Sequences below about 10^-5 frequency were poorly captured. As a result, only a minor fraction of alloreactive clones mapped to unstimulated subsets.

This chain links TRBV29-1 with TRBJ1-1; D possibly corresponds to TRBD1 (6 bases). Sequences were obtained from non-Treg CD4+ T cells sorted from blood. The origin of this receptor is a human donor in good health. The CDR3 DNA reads TGCAGCGTGGTAGGACAGCTGAACACTGAAGCTTTCTTT. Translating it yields CSVVGQLNTEAFF. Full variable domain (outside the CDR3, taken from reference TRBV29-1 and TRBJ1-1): SAVISQKPSRDICQRGTSLTIQCQVDSQVTMMFWYRQQPGQSLTLIATANQGSEATYESGFVIDKFPISRPNLTFSTLTVSNMSPEDSSIYLCSVVGQLNTEAFFGQGTRLTVV.